This T cell receptor (beta chain) was sequenced during a study of HIV-infected patients and healthy controls (dated by TCRdb to between 2012 and 2015). For the wider study: After three months of therapy, CD4 counts in 14 of 16 patients increased to a modest but significant degree while remaining below normal ranges. No consistent shift in CD8 counts was seen during early therapy, whereas a slight rise was seen in the CD4:CD8 ratio. After a further year of therapy, viral load was undetectable in all patients, having already become undetectable in most of the 16 patients by the second bleed. Patients lacked overall T-cell lymphocytopenia, and total CDR3 counts per chain did not differ significantly from controls. The question the study tested was whether immune perturbation and reconstitution could be captured by deep TCR repertoire sequencing of small blood samples from HIV patients. General conclusions and limits of the study: The use of whole blood limited sequencing depth and precluded separation of the dynamics of distinct T-cell subpopulations. The therapy captured by the treated samples lasted only 2 to 3 months, arguably too short a period to observe immune reconstitution given low adult thymic output. Alpha-chain CDR3s from MAIT cells occurred at high frequency in healthy controls but were severely depleted in HIV+ repertoires. Eight alpha and eight beta V genes showed significantly different mean usage between HIV-infected patients and controls. HIV-associated CDR3s exhibited a significant reduction in frequency during therapy, whereas CMV-associated CDR3s exhibited no significant change, although the majority increased in frequency. HIV-infected repertoires had significantly higher mean Gini indices than controls, possibly reflecting oligoclonality. In the samples, alpha-beta chain pairing was left undetermined. Compared with untreated HIV+ repertoires, healthy control repertoires had roughly threefold more distinct CDR3s and a higher Shannon diversity. Donor HLA types were not determined in the study. More CDR3s were shared between individuals among healthy controls than among HIV+ patients, as measured by Jaccard index and by the count of highly shared sequences. Size-matched repertoire data did not replicate the apparent post-therapy recovery of the Gini index in HIV-infected patients. Slight age and sex profile differences between the study cohorts did not explain the observed diversity differences. Unequal numbers of distinct sequences between patients and controls complicated comparisons, and size-matching overweighted rare events from HIV-infected data. Only sixteen HIV-infected individuals were processed, which the authors considered a major limit on how widely the findings apply.

500 ng RNA was reverse transcribed with SuperScript III using primers against the alpha and beta constant regions. Separate alpha and beta chain libraries were made by chain-specific third strand synthesis with multiplexing indices. To avoid primer bias, the protocol used one single primer pair to amplify every rearrangement within a chain, and the protocol also attached molecular barcodes to each cDNA molecule. The SP2 sequencing primer site and a random hexamer were carried on a 5' RACE adapter, to which purified cDNA was joined by T4 RNA Ligase 1. Second strand synthesis was primed from the SP2 site with Phusion polymerase, using slow temperature ramps to favor optimal annealing. Joined together, two random hexamer sequences that had both been added before amplification formed the 12-nucleotide barcode of each molecule. A brief initial PCR introduced P5 and P7 adapter elements together with a second index, and a roughly 23-cycle amplification PCR using P5s and P7 primers was subsequently performed. In total the libraries went through roughly 26 PCR cycles, after which the libraries were quantified on a Qubit, sized on a Bioanalyzer, and diluted to 3.5 to 5 nM. Sequencing of the normalized libraries was performed on an Illumina MiSeq with 2 x 250 paired-end kits. Into 7.5 to 10 ul Tris-Cl, the reverse transcription reactions were eluted following cleanup on MinElute columns. Adapter ligations were incubated for 23 hours at 16 degrees C and subsequently purified with AMPure XP beads at a 1:1 ratio. The paper's processing steps were these. A modified Decombinator processed the demultiplexed FASTQ files and output V, J, insert and barcode information. Sequences that shared a barcode but differed from the dominant sequence were treated as errors and discarded, and barcodes were clustered at Levenshtein distance 3 and counted to estimate the original cDNA molecules. For downstream analyses, the R packages ineq, vegan, igraph and RCytoscape were used, along with IMGT nomenclature and CDR3 definitions. V gene usage was computed over distinct sequences, each TCR counted once to avoid skew from clonal expansion. Similarity networks connected unique CDR3 amino acid sequences within a donor whenever two sequences differed by a single Levenshtein edit. The authors compiled published HIV-specific CDR3s (over 90 alpha, approximately 640 beta) and CMV-specific CDR3s (approximately 13 alpha, roughly 250 beta) and searched for them in the repertoires. Lower sequence numbers were not the cause of the decreased diversity in patients, as random subsampling to size-matched repertoires showed. The public reads were reanalyzed by TCRdb: fastp trimming at Q25, MiXCR alignment, in-frame beta chains only. Merged by CDR3 protein, the rows form single entries marked with the most common genes and DNA. None of the V and J calls come from the authors' own analysis; TCRdb made them. For this sample there are roughly 14,000 distinct CDR3 sequences; 12% appear just once. Approximately 42% of the sample belongs to the ten largest clones.

Follow-up blood from HIV-infected patients was collected roughly three months, about 14 weeks, after antiretroviral therapy began. Whole blood was used without cell fractionation, so the repertoire reflected all unsorted peripheral T cells. For RNA extraction, 2 to 2.5 ml of peripheral blood was collected into Tempus tubes. Enrollment excluded patients who had febrile or AIDS-related illness, tumors, hepatitis B or C coinfection, immunomodulatory therapy, recent vaccination or treatment interruptions. The TURBO-DNase kit was used to remove leftover genomic DNA, and GLOBINclear was used to deplete globin mRNA. This clonotype was observed a few times. Its specific antigen is unknown. No quality values exist for individual bases; no much larger clone is one base distant. The CDR3 has 18 amino acids, counting the end cysteine and phenylalanine. The retained sequence is limited to the CDR3, 54 bases, with the frame set at the first base. The germline V gene specifies SGHVS as CDR1 and FQNEAQ as CDR2. The germline V end is reduced by 5 bases and the J end by 4 bases; junction bases left unmatched: 9.

This chain is built from TRBV7-8 and TRBJ2-1; TRBD2 matches 15 bases in the middle. This clonotype was obtained from an adult with HIV infection. The donor label of this sample is uncertain. This sample comprised blood, obtained during antiretroviral therapy. In nucleotides, the sequence is TGTGCCAGCAGCCCCGGACTAGCGGGAGGGATGGCTTACAATGAGCAGTTCTTC. Its translation reads: CASSPGLAGGMAYNEQFF.